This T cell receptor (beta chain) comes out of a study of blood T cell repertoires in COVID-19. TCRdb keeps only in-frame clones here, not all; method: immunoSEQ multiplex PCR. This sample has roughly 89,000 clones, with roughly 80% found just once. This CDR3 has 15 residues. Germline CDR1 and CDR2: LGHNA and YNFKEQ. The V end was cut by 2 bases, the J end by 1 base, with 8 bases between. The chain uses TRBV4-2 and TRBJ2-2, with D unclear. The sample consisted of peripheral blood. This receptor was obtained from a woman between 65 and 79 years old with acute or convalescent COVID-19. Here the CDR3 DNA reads TGTGCCAGCAGCCAACAGGAACTGAACACCGGGGAGCTGTTTTTT. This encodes CASSQQELNTGELFF.